What follows are 26 T cell receptor beta chains derived from one specimen sequenced in a study of shared clonotypes between healthy human individuals. The data were produced by immunoSEQ multiplex PCR, yet TCRdb's version contains in-frame clones alone and is incomplete. Of some 1.5 million clones listed, roughly 95% are singletons. Sequencing was done on a sample of naive CD4+ T cells sorted from blood. Described subset: CD45RA+ positively selected. These receptors were taken from a man aged 30 to 45 in good health.

The chain joins TRBV19 to TRBJ2-3, with D unclear. The CDR3 extends over 14 amino acids. The germline CDR1 and CDR2 sequences are LNHDA and SQIVND (reference sequence). The V gene lost 3 bases and the J gene lost 2 bases, with 9 bases spanning the gap. CDR3: CASSMVRFTDTQYF. The DNA of the CDR3 is TGTGCCAGTAGTATGGTGCGGTTCACAGATACGCAGTATTTT.

The genes are TRBV11-2 and TRBJ2-2; D call uncertain. The CDR3 consists of 16 residues. V lost 4 bases and J 0 bases, leaving 12 bases between the germline ends. Germline V gene sequence: CDR1 SGHAT, CDR2 FQNNGV. The CDR3 here is CASSSRRDTNTGELFF. As DNA, the CDR3 is TGTGCCAGCAGCTCCCGCCGCGACACGAACACCGGGGAGCTGTTTTTT.

The chain joins TRBV18 to TRBJ2-3; D call uncertain. The V gene lost 2 bases and the J gene lost 2 bases, with 8 bases spanning the gap. Germline assignment: CDR1 KGHSH and CDR2 LQKENI. The CDR3 is 14 residues long. In DNA, the CDR3 is TGTGCCAGCTCACCATCGGGCCTCACAGATACGCAGTATTTT. Translation: CASSPSGLTDTQYF.

The chain links TRBV29-1 to TRBJ2-3; no clear D gene. Trimming cost V 1 base and J 0 bases, with 8 bases left between them. Germline CDR1 reads SQVTM; CDR2 reads ANQGSEA. The CDR3 is 14 residues long. CDR3 bases: TGCAGCGTTGAAGGGACGGCTAGCACAGATACGCAGTATTTT. Translated: CSVEGTASTDTQYF.

The chain combines TRBV6-1 with TRBJ2-2; D possibly matches TRBD1 or TRBD2 (6 bases each). The CDR3 has 15 amino acids. The germline CDR1 and CDR2 sequences are MNHNS and SASEGT. V was shortened by 4 bases and J by 5 bases, with 14 bases between the two germline ends. CDR3 coding DNA: TGTGCCAGCAGTGCGGCTAGAGGGGGGACCGGGGAGCTGTTTTTT. This translates into CASSAARGGTGELFF.

The chain carries TRBV23-1 and TRBJ2-1; TRBD2 is a possible D gene (5 bases). TRBV23-1 is designated an ORF whose function remains uncertain. The length of the CDR3 is 18 residues. Trimming cost V 0 bases and J 4 bases, with 19 bases left between them. CDR3 sequence reads: CASSQSTSGATHYNEQFF. CDR3 DNA sequence: TGCGCCAGCAGTCAATCGACCAGCGGAGCTACTCATTACAATGAGCAGTTCTTC.

This chain connects TRBV6-5 to TRBJ2-7, with 8 bases matching TRBD1. CDR1 and CDR2 (germline): MNHEY, SVGAGI. V shed 6 bases, J shed 5 bases, and the junction held 12 bases outside the gene matches. This CDR3 has 15 residues. CDR3 DNA sequence: TGTGCCAGCAGCCCCCCTCACGGACAGGGCGACGAGCAGTACTTC. It translates to CASSPPHGQGDEQYF.

The rearrangement joins TRBV4-1 to TRBJ1-4; the D gene is possibly TRBD1 (6 bases). Germline assignment: CDR1 MGHRA and CDR2 YSYEKL. Trimming removed 1 base from V and 8 bases from J, with 14 bases in between. This CDR3 has 15 amino acids. CDR3 sequence: CASSQGRDTREKLFF. DNA for the CDR3: TGCGCCAGCAGCCAAGGGCGGGACACCCGCGAAAAACTGTTTTTT.

The CDR3 nucleotides are TGTGCCAGCACCCTAGATGGGGGGTTGAGGAGAGCTTTCTTT. Its translation: CASTLDGGLRRAFF. The chain employs TRBV18 and TRBJ1-1, with a possible D match to TRBD1 (5 bases). CDR1 KGHSH and CDR2 LQKENI come from the germline V gene. Trimming removed 8 bases from V and 10 bases from J, with 23 bases in between. This CDR3 is built from 14 residues. Full variable domain (remainder filled in from reference TRBV18 and TRBJ1-1): NAGVMQNPRHLVRRRGQEARLRCSPMKGHSHVYWYRQLPEEGLKFMVYLQKENIIDESGMPKERFSAEFPKEGPSILRIQQVVRGDSAAYFCASTLDGGLRRAFFGQGTRLTVV.

The chain links TRBV7-4 to TRBJ2-7; 7 positions agree with TRBD2. Germline trimming cut 3 bases from V and 5 bases from J; bases unmatched to any gene: 19. Germline V lookup: CDR1 SGHVT, CDR2 SQSDAQ. This CDR3 comprises 18 residues. The chain's CDR3 is CASSFVGLAEIPMHEQYF. In nucleotides, the CDR3 is TGTGCCAGCAGCTTCGTAGGGCTAGCGGAAATCCCGATGCACGAGCAGTACTTC. Looking up the rest from reference TRBV7-4 and TRBJ2-7 gives the full variable domain: GAGVSQSPRYKVAKRGRDVALRCDSISGHVTLYWYRQTLGQGSEVLTYSQSDAQRDKSGRPSGRFSAERPERSVSTLKIQRTEQGDSAVYLCASSFVGLAEIPMHEQYFGPGTRLTVT.

The rearrangement uses TRBV6-6 and TRBJ2-5, with D perhaps assigned TRBD1 or TRBD2 (5 bases each). This CDR3 has 15 amino acids. Germline V CDR1 and CDR2: MNHNY, SVGAGI (reference sequence). V lost 7 bases, J lost 5 bases, and 20 bases lay in between. The CDR3 loop reads CASTPIRDPRETQYF. In nucleotides, the CDR3 is TGTGCCAGCACTCCTATCCGGGACCCTAGGGAGACCCAGTACTTC.

The rearrangement links TRBV4-3 to TRBJ1-2, with D unresolved. This CDR3 has 15 amino acids. The V gene's germline CDR1 is LGHNA and CDR2 YSLEER. V lost 0 bases to trimming and J lost 6 bases, with 14 bases between them. CDR3 sequence reads: CASSQDSGGRNGYTF. CDR3 coding DNA: TGCGCCAGCAGCCAAGATAGCGGAGGCAGAAATGGCTACACCTTC.

The V and J genes are TRBV5-8 and TRBJ2-2, with D perhaps matching TRBD2 (6 bases). CDR1 is SGHTS and CDR2 is YDEGEE in the germline V gene. CDR3 length: 17 amino acids. Deletions cut 4 bases from V and 1 base from J, with 17 bases between. The CDR3 DNA reads as TGTGCCAGCAGCAAACAATCTACTAGCCTGAACACCGGGGAGCTGTTTTTT. Amino acids: CASSKQSTSLNTGELFF.

The chain carries TRBV7-8 and TRBJ2-6, with 8 bases lining up with TRBD2. Germline values: CDR1 SGHVS, CDR2 FQNEAQ. The CDR3 spans 16 residues. V lost 5 bases and J lost 0; bases outside the gene matches: 3. CDR3 region: CASSKRGGSGANVLTF. The CDR3 bases are TGTGCCAGCAGCAAACGGGGGGGCTCTGGGGCCAACGTCCTGACTTTC.

The chain joins TRBV27 to TRBJ1-1; 8 nucleotides align to TRBD1. The V gene end was trimmed by 6 bases and the J gene end by 4 bases; junction bases not matched to a gene: 7. This CDR3 is 14 amino acids long. CDR1 is MNHEY, CDR2 SMNVEV, per germline (reference sequence). The CDR3 DNA is TGTGCCAGCAGCCGTGGACAGGGACTCACTGAAGCTTTCTTT. Translation gives CASSRGQGLTEAFF.

The chain joins TRBV7-9 to TRBJ2-1; no clear D gene. V gave up 5 bases and J gave up 3 bases, with 17 bases separating them. Germline lookup yields CDR1 SEHNR and CDR2 FQNEAQ (reference sequence). CDR3 length: 16 residues. The CDR3 DNA reads as TGTGCCAGCAGCCCGTTAAGTGTGGGGTACTACAATGAGCAGTTCTTC. Its protein product is CASSPLSVGYYNEQFF.

The rearrangement links TRBV4-3 to TRBJ2-7; D is perhaps TRBD2 (6 bases). From germline, CDR1 is LGHNA and CDR2 YSLEER. V was clipped by 1 base and J by 0 bases, with 19 bases between them. The CDR3 is 18 residues long. The CDR3 nucleotides read TGCGCCAGCAGCCAAGGGTGGGGAGGCGGGATAAGCTCCTACGAGCAGTACTTC. Translation: CASSQGWGGGISSYEQYF.

The V call is TRBV5-1, the J call TRBJ2-2; D might be TRBD1 (5 bases). V was pared by 2 bases and J by 1 base, with 12 bases between. This CDR3 comprises 16 residues. Germline CDR1 SGHRS, CDR2 YFSETQ. Here the CDR3 reads CASSFTGIKNTGELFF. The CDR3 DNA reads TGCGCCAGCAGCTTTACAGGAATTAAGAACACCGGGGAGCTGTTTTTT.

The chain recombines TRBV7-3 with TRBJ2-5; 8 nucleotides agree with TRBD1. V lost 5 bases, J lost 5 bases, and 4 bases stayed unmatched. The CDR3 covers 13 residues. The V gene's germline CDR1 is SGHTA and CDR2 FQGTGA. This chain's CDR3 is CASSPRTGETQYF. Here the CDR3 DNA reads TGTGCCAGCAGCCCTAGGACAGGGGAGACCCAGTACTTC.

This clone was counted a single time. This chain uses TRBV5-6 with TRBJ2-1; the D gene is possibly TRBD1 (5 bases). The CDR3 sequence is 13 residues long. CDR1 and CDR2 (germline): SGHDT, YYEEEE. V was cut by 4 bases and J by 4 bases, with 9 bases left in between. CDR3 sequence (DNA): TGTGCCAGCAGCCCCCGACAGTACAATGAGCAGTTCTTC. Translation gives CASSPRQYNEQFF.

This chain links TRBV5-6 with TRBJ2-2; no definite D call. From germline, CDR1 is SGHDT and CDR2 YYEEEE. This CDR3 has 13 amino acids. V lost 4 bases and J 4 bases, leaving 8 bases between the germline ends. CDR3 sequence reads: CASSPRVTGELFF. The CDR3 nucleotides are TGTGCCAGCAGCCCCCGGGTCACCGGGGAGCTGTTTTTT.

This sequence joins TRBV6-1 and TRBJ2-3; tentatively, D is TRBD2 (6 bases). V was shortened by 4 bases and J by 8 bases, with 13 bases between the two germline ends. The V gene's germline CDR1 is MNHNS and CDR2 SASEGT. This CDR3 contains 13 residues. Written as DNA, the CDR3 is TGTGCCAGCAGTGTCGGAGGGGTTGGTACGCAGTATTTT. Protein product: CASSVGGVGTQYF.

This rearrangement joins TRBV4-3 to TRBJ2-7; 9 bases match TRBD1. Germline values: CDR1 LGHNA, CDR2 YSLEER. J was trimmed by 3 bases and V by 4 bases; bases with no gene match: 7. This CDR3 is built from 15 residues. CDR3 sequence reads: CASSLQGQGHYEQYF. CDR3 nucleotides: TGCGCCAGCAGCCTTCAGGGACAGGGTCACTACGAGCAGTACTTC.

The chain employs TRBV28 and TRBJ2-7; D may be TRBD1 or TRBD2 (5 bases each). V dropped 5 bases and J dropped 6 bases, with 23 bases sitting between them. CDR1 is MDHEN and CDR2 is SYDVKM in the germline V gene. The CDR3 sequence is 16 residues long. CDR3 in amino acids: CASSGASGTKESEQYF. The CDR3 nucleotides are TGTGCCAGCAGTGGCGCCTCCGGGACGAAAGAGAGCGAGCAGTACTTC. The complete variable domain, with remaining parts taken from reference TRBV28 and TRBJ2-7, reads DVKVTQSSRYLVKRTGEKVFLECVQDMDHENMFWYRQDPGLGLRLIYFSYDVKMKEKGDIPEGYSVSREKKERFSLILESASTNQTSMYLCASSGASGTKESEQYFGPGTRLTVT.

This clone was observed a handful of times. The J gene is TRBJ2-7, the V gene TRBV2, with 10 bases that match TRBD1. V was clipped by 8 bases and J by 6 bases; unmatched bases: 7. Germline CDR1 reads SNHLY; CDR2 reads FYNNEI. The CDR3 has 13 amino acids. DNA for the CDR3: TGTGCCAGCGAGGGACAGGGGTTTGGCGAGCAGTACTTC. Translating it yields CASEGQGFGEQYF. The variable domain in full, completed from reference TRBV2 and TRBJ2-7, reads EPEVTQTPSHQVTQMGQEVILRCVPISNHLYFYWYRQILGQKVEFLVSFYNNEISEKSEIFDDQFSVERPDGSNFTLKIRSTKLEDSAMYFCASEGQGFGEQYFGPGTRLTVT.

V gene TRBV2 combines with J gene TRBJ2-5; no firm D call. The CDR3 has 13 residues. The V end was cut by 2 bases, the J end by 2 bases, with 6 bases between. Germline V gene data show CDR1 as SNHLY and CDR2 as FYNNEI. Here the CDR3 DNA reads TGTGCCAGCAGTGAATACCATCAAGAGACCCAGTACTTC. It yields the protein CASSEYHQETQYF.